The clone carrying this T cell receptor beta chain was observed once. Its ends do not fully match the called genes, so a read error is possible. The data derive from a study of blood T cell repertoires in COVID-19. From germline, CDR1 is SGHTA and CDR2 FQGTGA. The CDR3 is 14 amino acids. Some clones are missing from TCRdb's copy, which holds only in-frame ones; the method was immunoSEQ multiplex PCR. The repertoire has around 170,000 clones, 70% to 90% of them found once; the top ten carry roughly 0.57%. What was sequenced was peripheral blood. The rearrangement links TRBV7-3 to TRBJ2-7, with TRBD2 matching 10 bases. The sequence was obtained from a man in his 60s with COVID-19, enrolled during active disease. DNA for the CDR3: TGTGCCAGCAGCTCAACTAGCGGGGTCTACAAGCAGTACTTC. Protein product: CASSSTSGVYKQYF.